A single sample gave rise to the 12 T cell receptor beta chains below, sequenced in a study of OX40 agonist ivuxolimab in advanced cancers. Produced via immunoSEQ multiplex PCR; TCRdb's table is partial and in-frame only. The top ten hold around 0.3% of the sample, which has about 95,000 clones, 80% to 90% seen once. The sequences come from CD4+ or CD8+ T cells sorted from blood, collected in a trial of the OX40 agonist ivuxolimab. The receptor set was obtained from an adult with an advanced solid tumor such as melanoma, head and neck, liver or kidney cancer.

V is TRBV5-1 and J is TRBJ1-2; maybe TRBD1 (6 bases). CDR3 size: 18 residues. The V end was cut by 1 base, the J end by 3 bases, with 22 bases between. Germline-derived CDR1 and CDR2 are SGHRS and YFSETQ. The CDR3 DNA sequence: TGCGCCAGCAGCTTGACCACAGGGTACTCCCCGTCGGACTATGGCTACACCTTC. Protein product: CASSLTTGYSPSDYGYTF.

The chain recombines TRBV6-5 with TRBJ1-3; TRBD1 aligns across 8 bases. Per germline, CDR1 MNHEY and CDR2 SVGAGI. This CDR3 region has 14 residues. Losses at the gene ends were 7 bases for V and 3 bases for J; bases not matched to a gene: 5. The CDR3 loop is CASKRDRGGNTIYF. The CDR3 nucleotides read TGTGCCAGCAAGAGAGACAGGGGTGGAAACACCATATATTTT.

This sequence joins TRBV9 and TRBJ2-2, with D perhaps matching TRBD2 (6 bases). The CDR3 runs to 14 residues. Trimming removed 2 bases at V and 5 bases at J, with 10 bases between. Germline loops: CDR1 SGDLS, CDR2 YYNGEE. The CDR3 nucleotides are TGTGCCAGCAGCGTGACTAGTAATACCGGGGAGCTGTTTTTT. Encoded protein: CASSVTSNTGELFF.

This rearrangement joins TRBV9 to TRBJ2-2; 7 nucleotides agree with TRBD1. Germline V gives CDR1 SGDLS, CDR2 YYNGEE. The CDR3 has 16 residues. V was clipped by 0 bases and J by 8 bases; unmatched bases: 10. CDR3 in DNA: TGTGCCAGCAGCGTAGGGTCAGGACAGGCGGTTGGGGAGCTGTTTTTT. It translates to CASSVGSGQAVGELFF.

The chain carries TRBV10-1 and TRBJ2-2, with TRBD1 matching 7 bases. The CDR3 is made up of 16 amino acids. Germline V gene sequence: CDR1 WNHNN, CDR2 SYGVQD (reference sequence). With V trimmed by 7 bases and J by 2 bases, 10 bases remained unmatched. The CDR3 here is CASIYPGQINTGELFF. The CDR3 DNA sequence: TGCGCCAGCATTTATCCGGGACAGATTAACACCGGGGAGCTGTTTTTT.

CDR3 in DNA: TGTGCCAGCAGCTTAATGGGCCTCCAAGAGACCCAGTACTTC. Protein product: CASSLMGLQETQYF. V usage is TRBV7-9 and J usage is TRBJ2-5; D gene unclear. Trimming took off 2 bases at V and 1 base at J, with 8 bases between the two ends. CDR1 is SEHNR and CDR2 is FQNEAQ in the germline V gene (reference sequence). The CDR3 consists of 14 residues. The entire variable domain, with the rest obtained from reference TRBV7-9 and TRBJ2-5, is as follows: DTGVSQNPRHKITKRGQNVTFRCDPISEHNRLYWYRQTLGQGPEFLTYFQNEAQLEKSRLLSDRFSAERPKGSFSTLEIQRTEQGDSAMYLCASSLMGLQETQYFGPGTRLLVL.

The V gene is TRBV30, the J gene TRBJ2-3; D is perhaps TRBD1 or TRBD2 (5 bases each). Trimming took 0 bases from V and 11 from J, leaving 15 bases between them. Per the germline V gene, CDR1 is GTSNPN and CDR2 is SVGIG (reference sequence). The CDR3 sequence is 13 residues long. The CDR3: CAWSVQRGVRQYF. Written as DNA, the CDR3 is TGTGCCTGGAGTGTACAGCGAGGGGTACGGCAGTATTTT.

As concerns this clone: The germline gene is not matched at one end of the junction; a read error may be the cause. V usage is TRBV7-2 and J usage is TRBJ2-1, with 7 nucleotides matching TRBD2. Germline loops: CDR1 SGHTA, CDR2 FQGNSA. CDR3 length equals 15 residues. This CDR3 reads CASSLAVAGYNEQFF. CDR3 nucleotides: TGTGCCAGCAGCCTAGCGGTCGCAGGCTACAATGAGCAGTTCTTC.

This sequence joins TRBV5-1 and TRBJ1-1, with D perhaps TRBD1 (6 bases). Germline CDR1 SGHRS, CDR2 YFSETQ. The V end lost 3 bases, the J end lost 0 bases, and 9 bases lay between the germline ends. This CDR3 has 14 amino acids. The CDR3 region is CASSWDIVNTEAFF. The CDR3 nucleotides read TGCGCCAGCAGCTGGGACATAGTGAACACTGAAGCTTTCTTT. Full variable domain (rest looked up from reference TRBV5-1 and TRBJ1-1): KAGVTQTPRYLIKTRGQQVTLSCSPISGHRSVSWYQQTPGQGLQFLFEYFSETQRNKGNFPGRFSGRQFSNSRSEMNVSTLELGDSALYLCASSWDIVNTEAFFGQGTRLTVV.

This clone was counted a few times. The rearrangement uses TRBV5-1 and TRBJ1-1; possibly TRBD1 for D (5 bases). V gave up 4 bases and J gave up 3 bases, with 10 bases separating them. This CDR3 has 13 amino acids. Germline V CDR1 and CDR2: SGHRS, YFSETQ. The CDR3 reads CASSQGVYTEAFF. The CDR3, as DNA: TGCGCCAGCAGCCAGGGAGTCTACACTGAAGCTTTCTTT.

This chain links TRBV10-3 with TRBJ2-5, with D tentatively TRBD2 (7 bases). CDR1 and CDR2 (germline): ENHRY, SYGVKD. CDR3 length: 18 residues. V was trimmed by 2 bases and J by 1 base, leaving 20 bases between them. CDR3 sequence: CAISEKMEGGPGQETQYF. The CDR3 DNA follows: TGTGCCATCAGTGAGAAAATGGAGGGGGGGCCTGGCCAAGAGACCCAGTACTTC.

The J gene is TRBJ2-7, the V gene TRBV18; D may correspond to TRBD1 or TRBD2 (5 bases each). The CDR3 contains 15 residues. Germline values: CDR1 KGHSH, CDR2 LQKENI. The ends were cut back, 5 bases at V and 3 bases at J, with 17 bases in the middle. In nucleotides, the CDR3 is TGTGCCAGCTCATCCTCCGGGACGGTCCTCTACGAGCAGTACTTC. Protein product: CASSSSGTVLYEQYF.